This T cell receptor beta chain was captured by sequencing in a study of Graves' ophthalmopathy and Graves' hyperthyroidism. Study-wide background: At the time of initial diagnosis and before any treatment, peripheral blood was collected.

General study points: Most thyroid clonotypes with frequency above 0.001 were detected in blood too.

RNA transcripts served as template for amplifying TCR beta CDR3 sequences. The first-round RT-PCR employed HTBI primers together with the Qiagen OneStep RT-PCR kit. A multiplex PCR was then performed as the second round. TCRdb reprocessed the multiplex PCR reads via MiXCR and lists one record per CDR3 protein. This table holds more than 550,000 distinct CDR3 sequences, under 50% found once. Germline assignment: CDR1 PRHDT and CDR2 FYEKMQ (reference sequence). V was clipped by 3 bases and J by 5 bases, with 16 bases between them. This CDR3 comprises 15 residues. Orbital computed tomography, together with clinical symptoms, serum thyroxine, TRAb and thyroid ultrasound, was used for diagnosis. From fresh peripheral blood, approximately 10 ml in volume, the PBMCs were obtained. To note about this clonotype: Antigen specificity is unknown.

The rearrangement links TRBV13 to TRBJ1-1; a weak D match, TRBD1 (5 bases). Material: peripheral blood. This clonotype was obtained from an adult man with Graves' ophthalmopathy. CDR3 sequence (DNA): TGTGCCAGCAGCTTCCAGGGCCCAGAACAGACTGAAGCTTTCTTT. This codes for CASSFQGPEQTEAFF.